Each of the 32 T cell receptor beta chains below was sequenced from the same sample in a study of blood T cell repertoires in COVID-19 (dated by TCRdb to about 2020). The library was generated by the immunoSEQ multiplex PCR assay. TCRdb's version of the immuneACCESS table is confined to in-frame rearrangements and falls short of the full clone set. An unresolved V gene accounts for under half of the shortfall where checked; the remainder is of unknown origin. For this sample the table gives 200,000 to 300,000 clones, of which 84% were detected only once. Of the sample, around 2% is held by the ten largest clones. The sequencing sample was made of peripheral blood. The receptors derive from a man aged 35-49 years who had recovered from COVID-19.

Remarks on this clone: This sample includes further DNA sequences coding for the same CDR3. The chain employs TRBV19 and TRBJ2-7; D may be TRBD1 (5 bases). Per the germline V gene, CDR1 is LNHDA and CDR2 is SQIVND (reference sequence). This CDR3 is 13 amino acids long. Trimming took off 3 bases at V and 1 base at J, with 7 bases between the two ends. CDR3 sequence reads: CASSMTASYEQYF. CDR3 DNA: TGTGCCAGTAGTATGACAGCTTCCTACGAGCAGTACTTC.

The genes are TRBV9 and TRBJ2-1; 7 bases map to TRBD1. The germline V gene has CDR1 SGDLS and CDR2 YYNGEE. The CDR3 has 15 residues. J gave up 4 bases and V 4 bases, and 8 bases lay outside the gene matches. CDR3 protein: CASSPAGTVYNEQFF. The CDR3 DNA is TGTGCCAGCAGCCCGGCCGGGACAGTATACAATGAGCAGTTCTTC. Based on the CDR3 plus reference TRBV9 and TRBJ2-1, the full variable domain is DSGVTQTPKHLITATGQRVTLRCSPRSGDLSVYWYQQSLDQGLQFLIQYYNGEERAKGNILERFSAQQFPDLHSELNLSSLELGDSALYFCASSPAGTVYNEQFFGPGTRLTVL.

As regards this clone: Other DNA sequences in the same sample also yield this CDR3. The rearrangement links TRBV6-2 or TRBV6-3 to TRBJ2-5, with TRBD1 matching over 9 bases. V gave up 4 bases and J gave up 4 bases; unmatched junction bases: 1. Germline assignment: CDR1 MNHEY and CDR2 SVGEGT. This CDR3 comprises 13 residues. CDR3 DNA sequence: TGTGCCAGCAGTTGGACAGGGGCAGAGACCCAGTACTTC. It translates to CASSWTGAETQYF.

The chain uses TRBV27 and TRBJ2-5; the match to TRBD2 covers 8 bases. Looked up from germline, CDR1 is MNHEY and CDR2 is SMNVEV (reference sequence). The ends lost 1 base at V and 0 bases at J; junction bases unmatched: 4. The CDR3 has 16 residues. The CDR3 nucleotides read TGTGCCAGCAGTTTATATACGGGGGGGTACCAAGAGACCCAGTACTTC. Its translation: CASSLYTGGYQETQYF.

This chain links TRBV6-5 with TRBJ2-7; unclear D gene. This CDR3 is 12 amino acids long. The germline gives CDR1 MNHEY, CDR2 SVGAGI. V lost 0 bases to trimming and J lost 5 bases, with 5 bases between them. CDR3 DNA: TGTGCCAGCAGTTACTCGGCCCACGAGCAGTACTTC. Translated, it gives CASSYSAHEQYF.

The chain employs TRBV6-2 or TRBV6-3 and TRBJ2-5; 9 bases map to TRBD1. With V trimmed by 5 bases and J by 4 bases, 8 bases remained unmatched. The CDR3 loop spans 15 amino acids. In germline, CDR1 is MNHEY, CDR2 SVGEGT. CDR3 sequence: CASSTGTGWGETQYF. DNA of the CDR3: TGTGCCAGCAGTACCGGGACAGGGTGGGGAGAGACCCAGTACTTC.

This clone was found once. The V and J genes are TRBV5-1 and TRBJ1-4, with D unresolved. With 0 bases removed from V and 4 bases from J, the gap between germline ends came to 7 bases. The CDR3 has 14 residues. Germline V CDR1 and CDR2: SGHRS, YFSETQ. The CDR3 DNA is TGCGCCAGCAGCTTGGCGCCAGGTAATGAAAAACTGTTTTTT. The encoded protein is CASSLAPGNEKLFF.

This chain joins TRBV7-9 and TRBJ1-1; the D gene is possibly TRBD1 (5 bases). Trimming stripped 2 bases from V and 1 base from J, with 8 bases between. The germline V gene has CDR1 SEHNR and CDR2 FQNEAQ (reference sequence). The CDR3 contains 14 residues. CDR3 sequence reads: CASSLTQGNTEAFF. The CDR3 DNA reads TGTGCCAGCAGCTTAACGCAGGGGAACACTGAAGCTTTCTTT.

The chain carries TRBV6-2 or TRBV6-3 and TRBJ1-2, with D unresolved. Germline CDR1 and CDR2: MNHEY and SVGEGT. Trimming shortened V by 2 bases and J by 7 bases, and 11 bases separated the two germline ends. The CDR3 has 13 amino acids. This chain's CDR3 is CASSYGTGSGYTF. The CDR3 DNA is TGTGCCAGCAGTTACGGAACCGGGAGTGGCTACACCTTC.

The CDR3 region has the DNA TGTGCCAGCAGCAGAGGCCCGGGACTAGGTGAGCAGTACTTC. Translating it yields CASSRGPGLGEQYF. V is TRBV7-2 and J is TRBJ2-7, with TRBD2 matching 8 bases. The V gene's germline CDR1 is SGHTA and CDR2 FQGNSA. V dropped 5 bases and J dropped 7; count of bases not matched to a gene: 10. This CDR3 region has 14 residues.

The rearrangement links TRBV18 to TRBJ2-1; 7 nucleotides match TRBD2. Germline lookup yields CDR1 KGHSH and CDR2 LQKENI. This CDR3 region has 14 residues. Losses at the gene ends were 4 bases for V and 4 bases for J; bases not matched to a gene: 4. CDR3 sequence reads: CASSLAGEYNEQFF. CDR3 bases: TGTGCCAGCTCACTTGCGGGAGAGTACAATGAGCAGTTCTTC.

The V call is TRBV5-8, the J call TRBJ2-1, with 9 nucleotides matching TRBD1. CDR3 size: 14 residues. Germline CDR1 SGHTS, CDR2 YDEGEE. V shed 4 bases, J shed 9 bases, and the junction held 8 bases outside the gene matches. This CDR3 is CASSPGQGVGEQFF. In DNA, the CDR3 is TGTGCCAGCAGCCCGGGACAGGGCGTTGGTGAGCAGTTCTTC.

This clone was counted a few times. This rearrangement joins TRBV11-3 to TRBJ2-3; D may be TRBD2 (7 bases). The CDR3 is made up of 14 amino acids. V was trimmed by 5 bases and J by 11 bases, leaving 20 bases between them. Germline CDR1 reads SGHNT; CDR2 reads YENEEA. The CDR3 is CASSGRGAQAWQYF. In nucleotides, the CDR3 is TGTGCCAGCAGCGGGAGGGGGGCGCAAGCGTGGCAGTATTTT.

The chain uses TRBV4-2 and TRBJ2-3; TRBD2 aligns across 7 bases. This CDR3 spans 16 amino acids. CDR1 is LGHNA, CDR2 YNFKEQ, per germline. The ends lost 0 bases at V and 3 bases at J; junction bases unmatched: 6. The CDR3: CASSQDPSGLTDTQYF. The CDR3 bases are TGTGCCAGCAGCCAAGACCCTAGCGGATTGACAGATACGCAGTATTTT.

This rearrangement joins TRBV2 to TRBJ2-7; 12 bases are a match to TRBD1. V lost 7 bases, J lost 3 bases, and 4 bases stayed unmatched. Germline CDR1 SNHLY, CDR2 FYNNEI. The CDR3 covers 14 residues. The CDR3 spells CASNRDRGHYEQYF. In DNA form, the CDR3 reads TGTGCCAGCAACCGGGACAGGGGGCACTACGAGCAGTACTTC.

This chain joins TRBV30 and TRBJ2-3; 9 bases agree with TRBD2. Germline CDR1 GTSNPN, CDR2 SVGIG (reference sequence). CDR3 length: 14 residues. The V segment lost 4 bases and the J segment 5 bases; nucleotides outside the gene matches: 7. As DNA, the CDR3 is TGTGCCTGGACGCGGGGGGGCCAGGAAGATACGCAGTATTTT. Encoded protein: CAWTRGGQEDTQYF.

The chain employs TRBV28 and TRBJ2-7, with TRBD1 matching over 9 bases. CDR1 and CDR2 (germline): MDHEN, SYDVKM. The V and J ends lost 2 bases and 4 bases, in that order; junction bases with no gene match: 6. The CDR3 extends over 15 amino acids. CDR3 DNA sequence: TGTGCCAGCAGTTTACCCGGGACAGGGCAGTACGAGCAGTACTTC. Its translation is CASSLPGTGQYEQYF.

The rearrangement joins TRBV3-1 (or the pseudogene TRBV3-2) to TRBJ2-5; weak D call: TRBD1 (5 bases). Germline CDR1 is LGHDT and CDR2 is YNNKEL (reference sequence). The ends were cut back, 1 base at V and 2 bases at J, with 14 bases in the middle. This CDR3 contains 16 residues. In DNA form, the CDR3 reads TGTGCCAGCAGCCAAGGAGATGGTCAGGGTCAAGAGACCCAGTACTTC. Translating gives CASSQGDGQGQETQYF.

The chain links TRBV5-1 to TRBJ2-2; maybe TRBD2 (5 bases). Per the germline V gene, CDR1 is SGHRS and CDR2 is YFSETQ. This CDR3 comprises 14 residues. V was trimmed by 6 bases and J by 4 bases, leaving 13 bases between them. CDR3 nucleotide sequence: TGCGCCAGCAAGTCATCGGGGTCCACCGGGGAGCTGTTTTTT. Protein sequence: CASKSSGSTGELFF.

The V and J genes are TRBV5-1 and TRBJ2-3; 11 bases map to TRBD2. Germline CDR1 reads SGHRS; CDR2 reads YFSETQ. The CDR3 spans 16 residues. V gave up 4 bases and J gave up 2 bases; unmatched junction bases: 6. For the CDR3, the DNA is TGCGCCAGCAGCACTACTAGCGGGGGCTACACAGATACGCAGTATTTT. As protein: CASSTTSGGYTDTQYF.

The V call is TRBV7-2, the J call TRBJ1-1; D is unresolved. Per germline, CDR1 SGHTA and CDR2 FQGNSA. The CDR3 extends over 15 amino acids. V was shortened by 5 bases and J by 6 bases, with 19 bases between the two germline ends. The CDR3 nucleotides read TGTGCCAGCAGCAAGGCTCCTGGACGCGGGGCTGAAGCTTTCTTT. This codes for CASSKAPGRGAEAFF. Using reference TRBV7-2 and TRBJ1-1 for the parts outside the CDR3, the full variable domain is GAGVSQSPSNKVTEKGKDVELRCDPISGHTALYWYRQSLGQGLEFLIYFQGNSAPDKSGLPSDRFSAERTGGSVSTLTIQRTQQEDSAVYLCASSKAPGRGAEAFFGQGTRLTVV.

This chain links TRBV12-5 with TRBJ1-2; TRBD1 is a possible D gene (5 bases). The CDR3 has 15 residues. Trimming stripped 4 bases from V and 6 bases from J, with 18 bases between. In germline, CDR1 is LGHNT, CDR2 FRNRAP. The CDR3 DNA sequence: TGTGCTAGTGGTTCGCAAACGTCAGGGATACATGGCTACACCTTC. Its translation is CASGSQTSGIHGYTF. Drawing the rest from reference TRBV12-5 and TRBJ1-2, the complete variable domain is DARVTQTPRHKVTEMGQEVTMRCQPILGHNTVFWYRQTMMQGLELLAYFRNRAPLDDSGMPKDRFSAEMPDATLATLKIQPSEPRDSAVYFCASGSQTSGIHGYTFGSGTRLTVV.

V usage is TRBV6-5 and J usage is TRBJ1-2; D possibly corresponds to TRBD1 (6 bases). Germline CDR1 and CDR2: MNHEY and SVGAGI. This CDR3 has 14 residues. V lost 5 bases and J lost 4, with 14 bases in between. The CDR3 nucleotides read TGTGCCAGCAGTCCATCAGGGGAAACCTATGGCTACACCTTC. Protein: CASSPSGETYGYTF.

CDR3 protein: CASSSMGLAGIYQETQYF. The CDR3 coding sequence is TGTGCCAGCAGCTCTATGGGACTAGCGGGAATCTACCAAGAGACCCAGTACTTC. V is TRBV7-2 and J is TRBJ2-5; 13 bases agree with TRBD2. In germline, CDR1 is SGHTA, CDR2 FQGNSA. J was trimmed by 0 bases and V by 4 bases; bases with no gene match: 8. This CDR3 has 18 amino acids.

The chain links TRBV10-1 to TRBJ2-3; D is possibly TRBD2 (5 bases). This CDR3 comprises 13 residues. Trimming took off 3 bases at V and 2 bases at J, with 6 bases between the two ends. CDR1 and CDR2 (germline): WNHNN, SYGVQD (reference sequence). The CDR3 sequence is CASSDGDTDTQYF. The CDR3 DNA follows: TGCGCCAGCAGTGACGGGGACACAGATACGCAGTATTTT.

The chain has TRBV12-3 or TRBV12-4 and TRBJ2-5; D is uncertain. This CDR3 spans 12 amino acids. V was clipped by 4 bases and J by 5 bases, with 8 bases between them. CDR3 protein: CASSSSRETQYF. As DNA, the CDR3 is TGTGCCAGCAGTTCCTCCCGGGAGACCCAGTACTTC.

This clone was counted only a few times. The DNA for the CDR3 is TGTGCCACCAGCCACTCTCTGGTCGATGAGCAGTTCTTC. This gives the protein CATSHSLVDEQFF. The chain has TRBV15 and TRBJ2-1; D is unresolved. The CDR3 runs to 13 residues. Looked up from germline, CDR1 is LNHNV and CDR2 is YYDKDF (reference sequence). Deletions cut 5 bases from V and 8 bases from J, with 13 bases between.

The chain employs TRBV25-1 and TRBJ1-2; D is unclear. The germline V gene encodes CDR1 MGHDK and CDR2 SYGVNS. The ends were cut back, 2 bases at V and 5 bases at J, with 6 bases in the middle. The CDR3 contains 12 residues. CDR3 bases: TGTGCCAGCAGTGAACCGGGTTATGGCTACACCTTC. Encoded protein: CASSEPGYGYTF.

V and J are TRBV7-2 and TRBJ2-3, with 7 bases matching TRBD1. In germline, CDR1 is SGHTA, CDR2 FQGNSA. Losses at the gene ends were 8 bases for V and 2 bases for J; bases not matched to a gene: 10. The CDR3 has 15 residues. The CDR3: CASRPGQRYTDTQYF. DNA for the CDR3: TGTGCCAGCCGCCCGGGACAGCGTTACACAGATACGCAGTATTTT. Complete variable domain (other parts from reference TRBV7-2 and TRBJ2-3): GAGVSQSPSNKVTEKGKDVELRCDPISGHTALYWYRQSLGQGLEFLIYFQGNSAPDKSGLPSDRFSAERTGGSVSTLTIQRTQQEDSAVYLCASRPGQRYTDTQYFGPGTRLTVL.

The J gene is TRBJ2-1, the V gene TRBV10-1; TRBD2 matches at 15 bases. The CDR3 consists of 20 residues. Trimming took 4 bases from V and 0 from J; bases not matched to a gene: 10. CDR1 and CDR2 (germline): WNHNN, SYGVQD (reference sequence). CDR3 residues: CASSGTGLAGGPSSYNEQFF. As DNA, the CDR3 is TGCGCCAGCAGTGGGACGGGACTAGCGGGAGGCCCGAGCTCCTACAATGAGCAGTTCTTC.

The genes are TRBV6-5 and TRBJ1-2; D uncertain. The CDR3 is 15 residues long. The germline CDR1 and CDR2 sequences are MNHEY and SVGAGI. The ends were cut back, 0 bases at V and 2 bases at J, with 10 bases in the middle. CDR3 in amino acids: CASSYSPTLNYGYTF. The CDR3 DNA reads TGTGCCAGCAGTTACTCGCCGACACTCAACTATGGCTACACCTTC.

This clone was picked up a small number of times. The rearrangement uses TRBV20-1 and TRBJ1-5, with D possibly TRBD1 on 5 matching bases. Germline assignment: CDR1 DFQATT and CDR2 SNEGSKA (reference sequence). CDR3 size: 13 residues. V lost 3 bases and J lost 6, with 12 bases in between. The CDR3 loop is CSASRQGRQPQHF. DNA for the CDR3: TGCAGTGCTAGTCGCCAGGGTCGTCAGCCCCAGCATTTT.